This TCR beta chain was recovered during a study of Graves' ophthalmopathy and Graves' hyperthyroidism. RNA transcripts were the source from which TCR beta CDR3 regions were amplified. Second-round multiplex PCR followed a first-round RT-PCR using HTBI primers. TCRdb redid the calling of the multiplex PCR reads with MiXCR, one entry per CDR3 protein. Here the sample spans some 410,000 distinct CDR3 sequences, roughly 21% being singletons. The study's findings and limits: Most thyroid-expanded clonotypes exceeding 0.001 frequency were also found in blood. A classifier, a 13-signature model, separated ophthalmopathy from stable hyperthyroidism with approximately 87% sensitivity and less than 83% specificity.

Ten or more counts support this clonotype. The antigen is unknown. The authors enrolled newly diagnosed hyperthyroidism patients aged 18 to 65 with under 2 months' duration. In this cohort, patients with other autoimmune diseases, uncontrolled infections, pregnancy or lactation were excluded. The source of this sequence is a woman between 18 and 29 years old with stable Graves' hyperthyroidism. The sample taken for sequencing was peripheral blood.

The CDR3 spells CASRTGLAGKYQETQYF. The CDR3 bases are TGTGCCAGCAGGACCGGACTAGCGGGAAAGTACCAAGAGACCCAGTACTTC. The chain recombines TRBV5-8 with TRBJ2-5, with TRBD2 matching 12 bases. CDR1 SGHTS and CDR2 YDEGEE come from the germline V gene. Trimming cost V 5 bases and J 0 bases; bases outside gene matches: 8. The CDR3 is 17 residues long.